The clone carrying this TCR beta chain was recorded only once. Its antigen is unidentified. The CDR3 runs to 14 residues. Germline CDR1 reads SEHNR; CDR2 reads FQNEAQ (reference sequence). Trimming removed 5 bases from V and 6 bases from J, with 14 bases in between. The data belong to a study of CD8+ T cells in alopecia areata. At the level of the study: Percent affected scalp area, the SALT score, rated treated patients' severity. Overall study findings and caveats: It was lesional scalp, especially alopecia totalis/universalis, that showed higher clonality than normal scalp. Scalp clonality decreased significantly with tofacitinib, and so did expanded CD8+ clones among the top 100.

Reverse transcribed after extraction, RNA yielded cDNA as the sequencing template. Here immunoSEQ multiplex PCR was the method, and the copy in TCRdb shows in-frame clones only, minus some. The table includes 120,000 to 150,000 clones, roughly four fifths detected once. Treatment specified: oral pan-JAK inhibitor, 5-10 mg twice daily. Material: CD8+ T cells sorted from blood, obtained at week 4, from a patient treated with tofacitinib. The chain is built from TRBV7-9 and TRBJ1-5, with a weak D call TRBD1 (5 bases). The sequence was obtained from a human donor with alopecia areata. CDR3 DNA: TGTGCCAGCAGCCCTCCCGGGACGCTTCAGCCCCAGCATTTT. Protein: CASSPPGTLQPQHF.